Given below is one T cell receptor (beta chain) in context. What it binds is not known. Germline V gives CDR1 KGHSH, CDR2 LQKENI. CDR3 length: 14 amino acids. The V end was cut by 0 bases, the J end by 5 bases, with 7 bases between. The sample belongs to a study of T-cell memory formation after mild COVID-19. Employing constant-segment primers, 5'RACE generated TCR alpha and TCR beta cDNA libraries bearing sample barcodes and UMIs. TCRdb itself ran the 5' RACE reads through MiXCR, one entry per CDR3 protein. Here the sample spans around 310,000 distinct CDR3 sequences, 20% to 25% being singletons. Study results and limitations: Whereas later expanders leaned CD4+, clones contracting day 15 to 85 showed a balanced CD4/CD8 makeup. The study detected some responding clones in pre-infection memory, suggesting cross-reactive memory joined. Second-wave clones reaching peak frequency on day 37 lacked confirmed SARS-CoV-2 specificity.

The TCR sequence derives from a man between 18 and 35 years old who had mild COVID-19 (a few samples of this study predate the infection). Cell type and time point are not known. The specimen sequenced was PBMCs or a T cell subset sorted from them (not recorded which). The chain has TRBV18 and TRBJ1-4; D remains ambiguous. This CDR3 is CASSPPLENEKLFF. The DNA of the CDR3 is TGTGCCAGCTCACCACCGCTGGAGAATGAAAAACTGTTTTTT.